The source of this T cell receptor beta chain is a study of shared clonotypes between healthy human individuals. Germline V gene data show CDR1 as MNHEY and CDR2 as SVGAGI. The CDR3 covers 14 residues. V gave up 6 bases and J gave up 4 bases, with 15 bases separating them. About this clone itself: Its antigen remains unknown.

The authors distributed each subset's genomic DNA evenly over several immunoSEQ plates. Assay used: immunoSEQ multiplex PCR; TCRdb lists only in-frame clones, some missing. The sample yields about 2 million clones, roughly 94% seen once. It was into CD45RA+ naive and CD45RA-negative memory subsets that the CD4+ cells were split. The study, taken as a whole, reports: Blood was the sole source, and tissue repertoires probably differ. Clonotype sharing across donors was expected to vary with sequencing depth.

The gene calls are TRBV6-5 and TRBJ1-1, with D unclear. The sequence was obtained from a man between 18 and 29 years old in good health. Sample: naive CD4+ T cells sorted from blood. As to subset: CD45RA+ positively selected. The CDR3 loop is CASRAETEGTEAFF. The CDR3 DNA follows: TGTGCCAGCAGGGCCGAGACCGAGGGCACTGAAGCTTTCTTT.